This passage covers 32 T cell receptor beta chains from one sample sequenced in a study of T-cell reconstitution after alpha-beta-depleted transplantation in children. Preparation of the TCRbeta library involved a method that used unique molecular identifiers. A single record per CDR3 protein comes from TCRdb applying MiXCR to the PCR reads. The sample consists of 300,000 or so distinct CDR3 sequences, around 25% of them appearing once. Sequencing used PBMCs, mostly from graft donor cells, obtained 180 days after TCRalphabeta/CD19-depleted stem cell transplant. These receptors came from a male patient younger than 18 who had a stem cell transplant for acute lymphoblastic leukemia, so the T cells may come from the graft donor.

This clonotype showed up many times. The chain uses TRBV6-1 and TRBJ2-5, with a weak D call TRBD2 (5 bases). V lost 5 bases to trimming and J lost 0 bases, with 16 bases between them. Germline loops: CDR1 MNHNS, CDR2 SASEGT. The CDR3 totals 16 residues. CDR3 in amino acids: CASSPRTGKYQETQYF. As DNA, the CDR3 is TGTGCCAGCAGTCCCCGGACGGGAAAGTACCAAGAGACCCAGTACTTC.

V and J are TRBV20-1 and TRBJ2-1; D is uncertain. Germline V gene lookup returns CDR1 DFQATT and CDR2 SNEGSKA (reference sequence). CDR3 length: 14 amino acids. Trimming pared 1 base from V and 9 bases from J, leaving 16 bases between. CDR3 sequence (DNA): TGCAGTGCTAGAGTTGGAATACGGGCTGGTGAGCAGTTCTTC. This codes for CSARVGIRAGEQFF.

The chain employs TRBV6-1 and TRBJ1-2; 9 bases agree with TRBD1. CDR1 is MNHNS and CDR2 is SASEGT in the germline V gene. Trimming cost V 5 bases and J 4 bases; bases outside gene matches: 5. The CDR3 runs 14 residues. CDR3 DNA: TGTGCCAGCAGTCGTCGACAGGGGGTCTATGGCTACACCTTC. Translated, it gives CASSRRQGVYGYTF.

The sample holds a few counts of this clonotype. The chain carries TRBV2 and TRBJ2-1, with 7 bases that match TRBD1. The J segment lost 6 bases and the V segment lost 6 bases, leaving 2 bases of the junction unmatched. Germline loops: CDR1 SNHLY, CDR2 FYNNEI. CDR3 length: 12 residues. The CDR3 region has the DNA TGTGCCAGCAGGAGACAGGGCAATGAGCAGTTCTTC. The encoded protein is CASRRQGNEQFF.

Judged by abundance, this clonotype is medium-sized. The CDR3 loop is CASTLDSPDTQYF. In DNA, the CDR3 is TGTGCCAGCACTTTGGACAGTCCAGATACGCAGTATTTT. This sequence joins TRBV7-2 and TRBJ2-3, with D possibly being TRBD1 (6 bases). Trimming removed 7 bases from V and 4 bases from J, with 12 bases in between. CDR3 length: 13 residues. Germline CDR1 is SGHTA and CDR2 is FQGNSA.

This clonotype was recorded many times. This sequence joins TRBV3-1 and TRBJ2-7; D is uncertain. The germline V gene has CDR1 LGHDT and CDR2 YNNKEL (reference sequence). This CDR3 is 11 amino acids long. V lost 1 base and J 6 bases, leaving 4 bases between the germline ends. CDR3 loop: CASSQVGEQYF. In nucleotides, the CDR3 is TGTGCCAGCAGCCAAGTAGGCGAGCAGTACTTC.

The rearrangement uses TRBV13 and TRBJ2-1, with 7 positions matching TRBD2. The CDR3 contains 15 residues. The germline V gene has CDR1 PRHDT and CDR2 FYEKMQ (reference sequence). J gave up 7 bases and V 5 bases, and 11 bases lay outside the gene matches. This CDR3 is CASSPSGVVSNEQFF. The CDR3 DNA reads TGTGCCAGCAGCCCGAGCGGGGTGGTTTCTAATGAGCAGTTCTTC. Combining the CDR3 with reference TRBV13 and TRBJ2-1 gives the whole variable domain AAGVIQSPRHLIKEKRETATLKCYPIPRHDTVYWYQQGPGQDPQFLISFYEKMQSDKGSIPDRFSAQQFSDYHSELNMSSLELGDSALYFCASSPSGVVSNEQFFGPGTRLTVL.

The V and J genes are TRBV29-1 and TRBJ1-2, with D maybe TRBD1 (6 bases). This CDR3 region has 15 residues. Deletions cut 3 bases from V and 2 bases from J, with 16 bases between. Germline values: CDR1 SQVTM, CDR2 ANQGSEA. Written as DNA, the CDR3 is TGCAGCGTTGATGATAGGACAGTGACCAACTATGGCTACACCTTC. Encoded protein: CSVDDRTVTNYGYTF.

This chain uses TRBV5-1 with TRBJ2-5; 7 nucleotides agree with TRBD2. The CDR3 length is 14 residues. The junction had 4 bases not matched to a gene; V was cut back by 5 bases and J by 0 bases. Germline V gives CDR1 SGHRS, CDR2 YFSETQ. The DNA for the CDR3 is TGCGCCAGCAGACCCAGCGGGGACCAAGAGACCCAGTACTTC. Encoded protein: CASRPSGDQETQYF.

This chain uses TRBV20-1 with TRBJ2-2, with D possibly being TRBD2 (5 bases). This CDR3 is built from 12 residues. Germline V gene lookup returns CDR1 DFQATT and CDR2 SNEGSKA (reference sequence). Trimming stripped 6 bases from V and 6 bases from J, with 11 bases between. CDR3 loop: CSAGSNPGELFF. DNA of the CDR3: TGCAGTGCGGGGAGCAATCCCGGGGAGCTGTTTTTT.

CDR3 sequence (DNA): TGTGCCAGCAGTCTCTCTAGCGGGGGGTACCAAGAGACCCAGTACTTC. Translating gives CASSLSSGGYQETQYF. The J gene is TRBJ2-5, the V gene TRBV27; 11 bases map to TRBD2. The CDR3 is 16 residues long. In germline, CDR1 is MNHEY, CDR2 SMNVEV (reference sequence). With V trimmed by 5 bases and J by 0 bases, 5 bases remained unmatched.

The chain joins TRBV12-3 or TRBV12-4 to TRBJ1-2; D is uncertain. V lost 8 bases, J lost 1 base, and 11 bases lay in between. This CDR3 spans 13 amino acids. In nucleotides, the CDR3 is TGTGCCAGCTGGAGGATCGGTAACTATGGCTACACCTTC. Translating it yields CASWRIGNYGYTF.

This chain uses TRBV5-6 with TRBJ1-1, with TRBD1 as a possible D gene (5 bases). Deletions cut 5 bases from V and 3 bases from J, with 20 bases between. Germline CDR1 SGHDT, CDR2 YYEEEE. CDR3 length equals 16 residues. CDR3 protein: CASSLPRGDPDTEAFF. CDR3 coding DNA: TGTGCCAGCAGTCTCCCCCGGGGGGACCCGGACACTGAAGCTTTCTTT. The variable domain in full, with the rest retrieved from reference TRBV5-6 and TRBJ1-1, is DAGVTQSPTHLIKTRGQQVTLRCSPKSGHDTVSWYQQALGQGPQFIFQYYEEEERQRGNFPDRFSGHQFPNYSSELNVNALLLGDSALYLCASSLPRGDPDTEAFFGQGTRLTVV.

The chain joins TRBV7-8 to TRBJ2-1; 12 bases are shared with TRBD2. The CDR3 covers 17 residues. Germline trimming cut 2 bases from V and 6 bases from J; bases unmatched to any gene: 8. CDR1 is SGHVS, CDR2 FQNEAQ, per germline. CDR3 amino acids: CASSLLPSGRASNEQFF. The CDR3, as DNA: TGTGCCAGCAGCTTACTCCCTAGCGGGAGGGCCTCCAATGAGCAGTTCTTC.

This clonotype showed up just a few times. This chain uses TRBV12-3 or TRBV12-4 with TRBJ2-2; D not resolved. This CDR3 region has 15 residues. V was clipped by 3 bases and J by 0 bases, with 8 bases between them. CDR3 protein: CASSLGTSNTGELFF. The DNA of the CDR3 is TGTGCCAGCAGTTTGGGCACCTCGAACACCGGGGAGCTGTTTTTT.

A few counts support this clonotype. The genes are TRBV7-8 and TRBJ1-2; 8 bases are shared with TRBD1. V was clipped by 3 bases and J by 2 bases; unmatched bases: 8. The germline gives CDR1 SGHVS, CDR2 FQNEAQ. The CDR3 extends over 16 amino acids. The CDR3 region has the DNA TGTGCCAGCAGCTTTGACCCGAGACAGGGGAACTATGGCTACACCTTC. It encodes CASSFDPRQGNYGYTF.

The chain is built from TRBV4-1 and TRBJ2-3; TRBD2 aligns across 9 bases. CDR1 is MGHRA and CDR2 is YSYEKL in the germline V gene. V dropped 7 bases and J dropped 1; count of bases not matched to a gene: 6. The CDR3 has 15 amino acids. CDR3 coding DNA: TGCGCCAGCACCGAATCTAGCGGGGGCACAGATACGCAGTATTTT. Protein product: CASTESSGGTDTQYF.

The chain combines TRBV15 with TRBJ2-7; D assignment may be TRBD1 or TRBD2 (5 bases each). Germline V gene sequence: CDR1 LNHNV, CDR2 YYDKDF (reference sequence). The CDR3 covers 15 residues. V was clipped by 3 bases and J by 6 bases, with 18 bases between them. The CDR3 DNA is TGTGCCACCAGCAGCTTGAGGGGACGAGGGGTCGAGCAGTACTTC. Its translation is CATSSLRGRGVEQYF.

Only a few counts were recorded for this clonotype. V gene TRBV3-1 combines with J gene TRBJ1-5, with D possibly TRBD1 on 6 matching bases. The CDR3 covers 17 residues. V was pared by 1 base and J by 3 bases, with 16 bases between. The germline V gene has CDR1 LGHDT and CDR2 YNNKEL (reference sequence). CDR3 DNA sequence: TGTGCCAGCAGCCAAGTCAGGGGCTGGCAGTCCAATCAGCCCCAGCATTTT. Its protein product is CASSQVRGWQSNQPQHF.

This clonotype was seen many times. The CDR3 spells CASSLNPSVGQPQHF. The CDR3 DNA is TGTGCCAGCAGTTTAAACCCCAGTGTAGGTCAGCCCCAGCATTTT. The genes are TRBV12-3 or TRBV12-4 and TRBJ1-5; D not resolved. The CDR3 length is 15 residues. Deletions cut 2 bases from V and 6 bases from J, with 14 bases between.

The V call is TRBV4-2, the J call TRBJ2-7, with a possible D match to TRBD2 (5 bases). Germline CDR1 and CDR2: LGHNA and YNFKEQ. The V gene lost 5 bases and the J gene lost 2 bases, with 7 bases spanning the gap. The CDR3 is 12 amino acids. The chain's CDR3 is CASSNGTYEQYF. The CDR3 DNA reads TGTGCCAGCAGCAACGGGACCTACGAGCAGTACTTC.

The CDR3, as DNA: TGTGCCAGCACCGTCAGGACTCCTGGGGCCAACGTCCTGACTTTC. Amino acid sequence: CASTVRTPGANVLTF. The chain couples TRBV7-3 to TRBJ2-6, with TRBD2 as a possible D gene (5 bases). The CDR3 sequence is 15 residues long. Germline V gene sequence: CDR1 SGHTA, CDR2 FQGTGA. Trimming shortened V by 7 bases and J by 2 bases, and 12 bases separated the two germline ends.

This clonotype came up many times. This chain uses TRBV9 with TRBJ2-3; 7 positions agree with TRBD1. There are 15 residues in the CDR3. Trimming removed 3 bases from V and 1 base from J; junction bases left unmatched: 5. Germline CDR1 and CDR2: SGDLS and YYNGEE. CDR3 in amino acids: CASSDHRGRTDTQYF. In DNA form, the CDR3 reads TGTGCCAGCAGCGACCACAGGGGTCGCACAGATACGCAGTATTTT.

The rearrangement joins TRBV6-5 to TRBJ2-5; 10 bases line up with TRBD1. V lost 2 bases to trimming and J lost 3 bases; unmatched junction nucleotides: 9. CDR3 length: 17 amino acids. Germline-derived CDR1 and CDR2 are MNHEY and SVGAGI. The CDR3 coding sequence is TGTGCCAGCAGTTACCACCCCTGGGGACAGGGGAAAGAGACCCAGTACTTC. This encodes CASSYHPWGQGKETQYF.

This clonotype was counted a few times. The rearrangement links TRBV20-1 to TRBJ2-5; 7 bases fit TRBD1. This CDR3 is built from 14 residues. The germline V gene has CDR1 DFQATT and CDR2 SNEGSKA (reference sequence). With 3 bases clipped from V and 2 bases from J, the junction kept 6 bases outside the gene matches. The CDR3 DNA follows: TGCAGTGCTAGCGGGGTCAGGGGGCAAGAGACCCAGTACTTC. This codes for CSASGVRGQETQYF.

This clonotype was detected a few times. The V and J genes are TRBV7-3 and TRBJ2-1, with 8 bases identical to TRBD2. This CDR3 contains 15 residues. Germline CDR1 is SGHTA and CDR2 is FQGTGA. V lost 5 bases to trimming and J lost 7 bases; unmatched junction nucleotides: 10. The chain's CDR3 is CASSPGGTRENEQFF. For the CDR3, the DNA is TGTGCCAGCAGCCCTGGGGGGACTAGAGAGAATGAGCAGTTCTTC. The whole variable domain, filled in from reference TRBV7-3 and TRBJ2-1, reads GAGVSQTPSNKVTEKGKYVELRCDPISGHTALYWYRQSLGQGPEFLIYFQGTGAADDSGLPNDRFFAVRPEGSVSTLKIQRTERGDSAVYLCASSPGGTRENEQFFGPGTRLTVL.

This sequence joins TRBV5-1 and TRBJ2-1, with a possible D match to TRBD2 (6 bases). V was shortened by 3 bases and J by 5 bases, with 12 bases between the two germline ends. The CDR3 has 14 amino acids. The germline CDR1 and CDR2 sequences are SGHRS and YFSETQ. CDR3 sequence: CASSSLAIHNEQFF. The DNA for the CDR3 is TGCGCCAGCAGCTCTCTAGCGATCCACAATGAGCAGTTCTTC.

CDR3 bases: TGTGCCAGCACGGGATCTCTTTGGGAGCAGTACTTC. This codes for CASTGSLWEQYF. The V and J genes are TRBV6-2 or TRBV6-3 and TRBJ2-7, with D possibly TRBD2 on 5 matching bases. This CDR3 has 12 amino acids. The germline V and J ends were trimmed by 7 bases and 7 bases, with 14 bases remaining between them. CDR1 MNHEY and CDR2 SVGEGT come from the germline V gene.

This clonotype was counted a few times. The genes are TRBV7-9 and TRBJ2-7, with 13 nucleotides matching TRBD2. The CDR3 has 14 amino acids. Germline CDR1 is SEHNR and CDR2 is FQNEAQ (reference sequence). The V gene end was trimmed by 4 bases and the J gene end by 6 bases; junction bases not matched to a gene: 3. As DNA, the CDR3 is TGTGCCAGCAGCTGGGGACTAGCGGGACCCGAGCAGTACTTC. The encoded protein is CASSWGLAGPEQYF.

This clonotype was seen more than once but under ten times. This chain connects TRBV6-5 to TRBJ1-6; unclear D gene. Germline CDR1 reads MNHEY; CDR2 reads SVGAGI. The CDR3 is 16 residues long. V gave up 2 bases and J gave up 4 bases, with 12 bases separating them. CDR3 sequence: CASSYMGQQYNSPLHF. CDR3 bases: TGTGCCAGCAGTTACATGGGCCAGCAATATAATTCACCCCTCCACTTT.

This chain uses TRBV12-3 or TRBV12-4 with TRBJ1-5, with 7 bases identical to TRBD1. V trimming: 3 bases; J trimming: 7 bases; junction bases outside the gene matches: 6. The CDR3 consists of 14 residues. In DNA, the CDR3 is TGTGCCAGCAGTTTCGACAGGGCACGACAGCCCCAGCATTTT. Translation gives CASSFDRARQPQHF.

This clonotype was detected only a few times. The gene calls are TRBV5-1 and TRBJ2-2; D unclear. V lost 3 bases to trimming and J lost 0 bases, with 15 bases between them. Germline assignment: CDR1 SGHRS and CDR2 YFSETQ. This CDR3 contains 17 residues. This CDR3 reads CASSSRVLTANTGELFF. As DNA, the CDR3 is TGCGCCAGCAGCTCCCGGGTTCTTACGGCGAACACCGGGGAGCTGTTTTTT.